This paragraph covers one T cell receptor beta chain sequence. The data originate from a study of cytomegalovirus exposure and HLA in healthy donors. V gave up 3 bases and J gave up 5 bases, with 10 bases separating them. Germline assignment: CDR1 SGHTA and CDR2 FQGTGA. This CDR3 is built from 13 residues. The PCR contained 60 Vbeta and 13 Jbeta primers. How the authors handled the data: Among the unique TCR beta chains that a later analysis counted, about 81 million in all, 10 million to 11 million were shared. Sequenced by immunoSEQ multiplex PCR; TCRdb stores in-frame clones only, minus some. Clone size and the V and J calls come from that table; the DNA yielded D and trimming. The table lists about 130,000 clones, around 76% of them singletons, with over 1.5% in the top ten.

V gene TRBV7-3 combines with J gene TRBJ1-1; D not resolved. This receptor was identified in a woman aged 45-65 years in good health and CMV-seronegative. The material sequenced was PBMCs. The CDR3 reads CASSLSPRTEAFF. CDR3 DNA sequence: TGTGCCAGCAGCTTGTCCCCCAGGACTGAAGCTTTCTTT.